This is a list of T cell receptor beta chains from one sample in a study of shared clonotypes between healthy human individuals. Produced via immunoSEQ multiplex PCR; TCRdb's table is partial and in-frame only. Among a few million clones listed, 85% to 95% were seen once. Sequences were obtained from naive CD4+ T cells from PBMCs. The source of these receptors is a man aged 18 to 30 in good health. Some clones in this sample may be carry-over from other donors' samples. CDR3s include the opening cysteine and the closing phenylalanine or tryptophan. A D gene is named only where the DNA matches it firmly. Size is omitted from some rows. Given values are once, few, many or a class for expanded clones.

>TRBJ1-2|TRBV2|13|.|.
TGTGCCAGCAAGGGTGGGGCTAACTATGGCTACACCTTC
CASKGGANYGYTF
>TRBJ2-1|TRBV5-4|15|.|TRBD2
TGTGCCAGCAGCCCGGGACTAGCGGGAGTGTATGAGCAGTTCTTC
CASSPGLAGVYEQFF
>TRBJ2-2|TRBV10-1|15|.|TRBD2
TGCGCCAGCAGTGACGCGGGAGGGAACACCGGGGAGCTGTTTTTT
CASSDAGGNTGELFF
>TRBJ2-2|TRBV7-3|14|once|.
TGTGCCAGCAGCTTATTTTCGAACACCGGGGAGCTGTTTTTT
CASSLFSNTGELFF
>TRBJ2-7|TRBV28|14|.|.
TGTGCCAGCAGTTTTGGGCAGGGTTGGGACGAGCAGTACTTC
CASSFGQGWDEQYF
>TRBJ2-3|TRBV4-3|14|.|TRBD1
TGCGCCAGCAGCCAGCGACAGGGGGCAGATACGCAGTATTTT
CASSQRQGADTQYF
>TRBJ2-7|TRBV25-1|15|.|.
TGTGCCAGCAGTGAACTCTCTGGTACCCCCTACGAGCAGTACTTC
CASSELSGTPYEQYF
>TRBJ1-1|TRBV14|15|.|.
TGTGCCAGCAGCCGCGGGTACTTGGTGAACACTGAAGCTTTCTTT
CASSRGYLVNTEAFF
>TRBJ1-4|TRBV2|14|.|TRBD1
TGTGCCAGCAGTGTACAGGGGACTAATGAAAAACTGTTTTTT
CASSVQGTNEKLFF
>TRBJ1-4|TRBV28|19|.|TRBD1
TGTGCCAGCAGTATTACCCCGGGACAGGGGACTTCAACTAATGAAAAACTGTTTTTT
CASSITPGQGTSTNEKLFF
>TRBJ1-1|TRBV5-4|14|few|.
TGTGCCAGCAGCTTGGACAGGAGCAACACTGAAGCTTTCTTT
CASSLDRSNTEAFF
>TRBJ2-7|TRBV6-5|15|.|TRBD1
TGTGCCAGCAGCCACAACTCACAGGGGGCGTACGAGCAGTACTTC
CASSHNSQGAYEQYF
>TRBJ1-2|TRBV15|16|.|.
TGTGCCACCAGCAGTGACGGGACTTCGGGGCATCGGGGCTACACCTTC
CATSSDGTSGHRGYTF
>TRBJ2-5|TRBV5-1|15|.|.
TGCGCCAGCAGCTTATCCGCGGGACGGGGGGAGACCCAGTACTTC
CASSLSAGRGETQYF
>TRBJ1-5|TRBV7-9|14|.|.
TGTGCCAGCAGCTTAGGGGCCGCTAATCAGCCCCAGCATTTT
CASSLGAANQPQHF
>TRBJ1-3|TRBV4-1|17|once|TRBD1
TGCGCCAGCAGCCAAGAGGGGACAGGGGGCTCTGGAAACACCATATATTTT
CASSQEGTGGSGNTIYF
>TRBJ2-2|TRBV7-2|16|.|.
TGTGCCAGCAGCACTCTAGCGTACACGAACACCGGGGAGCTGTTTTTT
CASSTLAYTNTGELFF
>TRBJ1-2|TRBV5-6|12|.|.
TGTGCCAGCAGCTTGAGGATCTATGGCTACACCTTC
CASSLRIYGYTF
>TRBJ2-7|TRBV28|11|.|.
TGTGCCAGCAGTTGGAACAGGATGGAGTACTTC
CASSWNRMEYF
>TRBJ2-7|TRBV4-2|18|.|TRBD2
TGTGCCAGCAGCCAAGGGGCTAGCCCTAGCGGGAGTGCGTACGAGCAGTACTTC
CASSQGASPSGSAYEQYF
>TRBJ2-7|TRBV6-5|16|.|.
TGTGCCAGCAGTTATGGTGGGGCCGACCAGTCCTACGAGCAGTACTTC
CASSYGGADQSYEQYF
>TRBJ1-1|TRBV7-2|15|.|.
TGTGCCAGCAGCCTATTCAGGGGCACGCACACTGAAGCTTTCTTT
CASSLFRGTHTEAFF
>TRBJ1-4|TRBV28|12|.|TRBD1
TGTGCCAGCAGACAGGGGAATGAAAAACTGTTTTTT
CASRQGNEKLFF
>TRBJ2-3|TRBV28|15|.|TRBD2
TGTGCCAGCAAGTCAGCGGGACCTCCCACAGATACGCAGTATTTT
CASKSAGPPTDTQYF
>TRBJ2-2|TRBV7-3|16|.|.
TGTGCCAGCAGCTTAACGGGAACCCTAAACACCGGGGAGCTGTTTTTT
CASSLTGTLNTGELFF
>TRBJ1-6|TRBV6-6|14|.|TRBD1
TGTGCCAGCAGTCCGACAGGGGGTAATTCACCCCTCCACTTT
CASSPTGGNSPLHF
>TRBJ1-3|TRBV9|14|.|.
TGTGCCAGCACCCCGGGGGGGACTGGAAACACCATATATTTT
CASTPGGTGNTIYF
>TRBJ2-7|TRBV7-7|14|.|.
TGTGCCAGCGGCCGCATACTCCCGTGGGGCAAGCAGTACTTC
CASGRILPWGKQYF
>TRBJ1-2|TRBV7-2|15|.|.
TGTGCCAGCAGCCCGAGTACCGGGGCGCCGAATGGCTACACCTTC
CASSPSTGAPNGYTF
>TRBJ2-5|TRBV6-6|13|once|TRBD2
TGTGCCAGCAAGGTGGGAGGGGCAGAGACCCAGTACTTC
CASKVGGAETQYF
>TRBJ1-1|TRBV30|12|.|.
TGTGCCTGGAGACAGGGTTTAACTGAAGCTTTCTTT
CAWRQGLTEAFF
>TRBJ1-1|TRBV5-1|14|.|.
TGCGCCAGCAGCTTGGCCCAAGTTTCAGCTGAAGCTTTCTTT
CASSLAQVSAEAFF
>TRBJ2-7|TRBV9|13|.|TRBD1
TGTGCCAGCGGACCGGGACAGGGCTACGAGCAGTACTTC
CASGPGQGYEQYF
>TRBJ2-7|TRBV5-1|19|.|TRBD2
TGCGCCAGCAGCCCGGGCCTAATGACTAGCGGGATAGTCTCCTACGAGCAGTACTTC
CASSPGLMTSGIVSYEQYF
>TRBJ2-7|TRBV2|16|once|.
TGTGCCAGCACCGATTATGGGCGCAGAGGCTCCTACGAGCAGTACTTC
CASTDYGRRGSYEQYF
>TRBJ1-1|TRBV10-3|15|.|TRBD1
TGTGCCATCAGTGAGGGTAACAGGGGAGCCACTGAAGCTTTCTTT
CAISEGNRGATEAFF
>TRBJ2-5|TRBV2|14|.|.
TGTGCCAGCAGTGATCACGTTTGGGACCCCCAGCAGTACTTC
CASSDHVWDPQQYF
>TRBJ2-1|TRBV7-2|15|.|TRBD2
TGTGCCAGCAGCTCCTTCAGCGGGAGGCAACCCGAGCAGTTCTTC
CASSSFSGRQPEQFF
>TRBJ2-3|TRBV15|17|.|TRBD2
TGTGCCACCAGCAGACACAGGACTAGCGACCGCACAGATACGCAGTATTTT
CATSRHRTSDRTDTQYF
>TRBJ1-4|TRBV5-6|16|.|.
TGTGCCAGCAGCTGGCGGGGTCAGCGAGGGACTGAAAAACTGTTTTTT
CASSWRGQRGTEKLFF
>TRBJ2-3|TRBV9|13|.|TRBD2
TGTGCCAGCAGCTCGACTAGCGGAACTACGCAGTATTTT
CASSSTSGTTQYF
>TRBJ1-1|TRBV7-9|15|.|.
TGTGCCAGCAGCTCGACTTCGGGGGGGGACACTGAAGCTTTCTTT
CASSSTSGGDTEAFF
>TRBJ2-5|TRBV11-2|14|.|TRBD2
TGTGCCAGCAGCCAACGGACTAGACAAGAGACCCAGTACTTC
CASSQRTRQETQYF
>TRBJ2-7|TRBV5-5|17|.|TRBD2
TGTGCCAGCAGTTACGGGACTAGCGGGACCTTGAACTACGAGCAGTACTTC
CASSYGTSGTLNYEQYF